One and the same sample provided the 30 T cell receptor beta chains below, sequenced in a study of shared clonotypes between healthy human individuals. The assay was immunoSEQ multiplex PCR, and TCRdb's table has in-frame clones only and misses some. The table shows hundreds of thousands of clones, with around four fifths occurring only once. The specimen was memory CD4+ T cells sorted from blood. Specified subset: CD45RA-negative fraction. These TCRs come from a woman in her twenties or thirties in good health.

This clone was found once. The gene calls are TRBV7-9 and TRBJ2-7, with D possibly TRBD2 on 5 matching bases. CDR3 length: 15 residues. Looked up from germline, CDR1 is SEHNR and CDR2 is FQNEAQ (reference sequence). V was trimmed by 0 bases and J by 1 base, leaving 10 bases between them. The CDR3 spells CASSLAYRGSYEQYF. The CDR3 coding sequence is TGTGCCAGCAGCTTAGCGTACCGGGGATCCTACGAGCAGTACTTC. Full variable domain (rest looked up from reference TRBV7-9 and TRBJ2-7): DTGVSQNPRHKITKRGQNVTFRCDPISEHNRLYWYRQTLGQGPEFLTYFQNEAQLEKSRLLSDRFSAERPKGSFSTLEIQRTEQGDSAMYLCASSLAYRGSYEQYFGPGTRLTVT.

This clone was recorded once. This rearrangement joins TRBV5-4 to TRBJ1-4; 10 bases map to TRBD1. The CDR3 sequence is 16 residues long. The germline V gene encodes CDR1 SGHNT and CDR2 YYREEE (reference sequence). The J segment lost 6 bases and the V segment lost 2 bases, leaving 7 bases of the junction unmatched. CDR3 in DNA: TGTGCCAGCAGCTTTATCTCCGGGACAGGGGATGAAAAACTGTTTTTT. It translates to CASSFISGTGDEKLFF.

CDR3 amino acids: CASSLTQGNEQFF. The CDR3 nucleotides read TGTGCCAGCAGCTTAACACAGGGCAATGAGCAGTTCTTC. The genes are TRBV11-3 and TRBJ2-1, with D tentatively TRBD1 (6 bases). V lost 2 bases and J lost 6, with 8 bases in between. The CDR3 runs to 13 residues. The germline V gene encodes CDR1 SGHNT and CDR2 YENEEA.

The chain links TRBV30 to TRBJ2-1; TRBD2 agrees at 11 bases. The CDR3 covers 14 residues. The V segment lost 0 bases and the J segment 12 bases; nucleotides outside the gene matches: 7. CDR1 is GTSNPN and CDR2 is SVGIG in the germline V gene (reference sequence). As DNA, the CDR3 is TGTGCCTGGAGTGTTGTGGGACTAGCGGAGCGGCAGTTCTTC. Its protein product is CAWSVVGLAERQFF.

With regard to this clone: The same CDR3 also results from other DNA sequences found in this sample. V usage is TRBV28 and J usage is TRBJ2-1; no definite D call. Looked up from germline, CDR1 is MDHEN and CDR2 is SYDVKM. Trimming pared 1 base from V and 10 bases from J, leaving 5 bases between. The CDR3 sequence is 11 residues long. DNA for the CDR3: TGTGCCAGCAGTTTATACGGGGAGCAGTTCTTC. Translation gives CASSLYGEQFF. Drawing the rest from reference TRBV28 and TRBJ2-1, the complete variable domain is DVKVTQSSRYLVKRTGEKVFLECVQDMDHENMFWYRQDPGLGLRLIYFSYDVKMKEKGDIPEGYSVSREKKERFSLILESASTNQTSMYLCASSLYGEQFFGPGTRLTVL.

This clone was detected many times. The gene calls are TRBV19 and TRBJ1-4; no reliable D call. The CDR3 extends over 16 amino acids. CDR1 is LNHDA and CDR2 is SQIVND in the germline V gene (reference sequence). V lost 3 bases, J lost 0 bases, and 11 bases lay in between. In DNA, the CDR3 is TGTGCCAGTAGTATTACGTGGCAGACAACTAATGAAAAACTGTTTTTT. This translates into CASSITWQTTNEKLFF.

The chain links TRBV18 to TRBJ1-5, with 8 nucleotides matching TRBD1. Germline CDR1 and CDR2: KGHSH and LQKENI. V gave up 5 bases and J gave up 0 bases; unmatched junction bases: 3. The CDR3 runs 15 residues. CDR3 sequence (DNA): TGTGCCAGCTCAGACAGGGGAAATAGCAATCAGCCCCAGCATTTT. The encoded protein is CASSDRGNSNQPQHF.

This clone was detected many times. In DNA, the CDR3 is TGCGCCAGCAGCTTGGCGGGTACGGCCAGCTCCTACGAGCAGTACTTC. It encodes CASSLAGTASSYEQYF. V is TRBV5-1 and J is TRBJ2-7; the D is unclear. Trimming left V 0 bases short and J 0 bases short, with 13 bases between. The CDR3 sequence is 16 residues long. Germline loops: CDR1 SGHRS, CDR2 YFSETQ.

The chain uses TRBV4-1 and TRBJ2-1; 7 bases are a match to TRBD2. This CDR3 contains 16 residues. The V gene end was trimmed by 4 bases and the J gene end by 2 bases; junction bases not matched to a gene: 8. Germline-derived CDR1 and CDR2 are MGHRA and YSYEKL. As DNA, the CDR3 is TGCGCCAGCAGCCTTAGGACTAGTGCGACCTACAATGAGCAGTTCTTC. Residues: CASSLRTSATYNEQFF.

The gene calls are TRBV5-1 and TRBJ2-5; TRBD2 agrees at 8 bases. This CDR3 spans 15 amino acids. The V gene's germline CDR1 is SGHRS and CDR2 YFSETQ. V was clipped by 0 bases and J by 5 bases; unmatched bases: 6. DNA of the CDR3: TGCGCCAGCAGCTTGGGTGCTAGCGGGTTCGAGACCCAGTACTTC. It encodes CASSLGASGFETQYF.

This chain's CDR3 is CASSRLPGQETGNTIYF. CDR3 DNA sequence: TGTGCCAGCAGCCGGCTACCGGGACAGGAAACTGGAAACACCATATATTTT. This chain connects TRBV5-4 to TRBJ1-3; TRBD1 aligns across 8 bases. Germline CDR1 reads SGHNT; CDR2 reads YYREEE (reference sequence). The CDR3 spans 17 residues. V was clipped by 4 bases and J by 2 bases; unmatched bases: 11.

This clone has only a few counts. The chain uses TRBV4-1 and TRBJ2-1; the D gene could be TRBD1 or TRBD2 (5 bases each). With 3 bases removed from V and 0 bases from J, the gap between germline ends came to 12 bases. The germline V gene has CDR1 MGHRA and CDR2 YSYEKL. This CDR3 has 16 amino acids. The CDR3 sequence is CASSHGAQYSYNEQFF. The CDR3 DNA follows: TGCGCCAGCAGCCACGGGGCCCAGTACTCCTACAATGAGCAGTTCTTC.

The chain is built from TRBV4-1 and TRBJ1-5; 10 nucleotides align to TRBD1. J gave up 5 bases and V 1 base, and 2 bases lay outside the gene matches. Germline V gene sequence: CDR1 MGHRA, CDR2 YSYEKL. The CDR3 totals 15 residues. CDR3 residues: CASSQAGQGDQPQHF. Written as DNA, the CDR3 is TGCGCCAGCAGCCAAGCAGGACAGGGGGATCAGCCCCAGCATTTT.

The CDR3 bases are TGTGCCAGCTCACCAACAGCGACCTACAATGAGCAGTTCTTC. Translating gives CASSPTATYNEQFF. The chain links TRBV18 to TRBJ2-1; no definite D call. V was cut by 2 bases and J by 2 bases, with 7 bases left in between. The CDR3 spans 14 residues. The V gene's germline CDR1 is KGHSH and CDR2 LQKENI.

This clone came up a few times. The CDR3 loop is CASSRTGDYGYTF. The CDR3 coding sequence is TGCGCCAGCAGCCGGACAGGCGACTATGGCTACACCTTC. The chain uses TRBV10-1 and TRBJ1-2; 7 positions agree with TRBD1. The V and J ends lost 6 bases and 3 bases, in that order; junction bases with no gene match: 4. The CDR3 covers 13 residues. Germline loops: CDR1 WNHNN, CDR2 SYGVQD (reference sequence).

The chain uses TRBV7-2 and TRBJ1-2, with D perhaps matching TRBD1 (6 bases). CDR3 size: 15 residues. CDR1 is SGHTA and CDR2 is FQGNSA in the germline V gene. V was clipped by 5 bases and J by 4 bases, with 17 bases between them. As DNA, the CDR3 is TGTGCCAGCAGCATCCCTGCCCAGGGGACCTATGGCTACACCTTC. Translation gives CASSIPAQGTYGYTF.

This chain joins TRBV11-1 and TRBJ2-7; TRBD2 matches at 11 bases. The V gene end was trimmed by 5 bases and the J gene end by 5 bases; junction bases not matched to a gene: 11. The CDR3 spans 16 residues. Germline V lookup: CDR1 SGHAT, CDR2 FQDESV (reference sequence). CDR3 DNA: TGTGCCAGCAGCCCAGACAGACTAGCGGGAACTGACGAGCAGTACTTC. It translates to CASSPDRLAGTDEQYF.

V gene TRBV5-1 combines with J gene TRBJ2-5, with TRBD2 matching over 13 bases. This CDR3 contains 14 residues. The ends lost 2 bases at V and 8 bases at J; junction bases unmatched: 3. Germline V gene data show CDR1 as SGHRS and CDR2 as YFSETQ. As DNA, the CDR3 is TGCGCCAGCAGCTTAGGGACTAGCGGGAATACCCAGTACTTC. It codes for CASSLGTSGNTQYF.

This chain links TRBV7-8 with TRBJ2-2; the D gene is possibly TRBD2 (5 bases). This CDR3 has 15 residues. The V and J ends lost 5 bases and 7 bases respectively, with 17 bases between them. CDR1 and CDR2 from the germline V gene are SGHVS and FQNEAQ. The CDR3 loop is CASSQSGQEDGELFF. The CDR3 DNA reads as TGTGCCAGCAGCCAAAGCGGCCAGGAAGACGGGGAGCTGTTTTTT.

This clone appeared many times. Other DNA sequences within the sample encode an identical CDR3. This chain links TRBV7-9 with TRBJ1-2, with 7 nucleotides matching TRBD1. Looked up from germline, CDR1 is SEHNR and CDR2 is FQNEAQ (reference sequence). The CDR3 loop spans 15 amino acids. The junction had 7 bases not matched to a gene; V was cut back by 5 bases and J by 1 base. CDR3 protein: CASSPKGTDNYGYTF. The CDR3, as DNA: TGTGCCAGCAGCCCTAAAGGGACAGATAACTATGGCTACACCTTC.

The genes are TRBV7-3 and TRBJ2-1; D uncertain. V lost 5 bases, J lost 10 bases, and 12 bases lay in between. The CDR3 totals 12 residues. Germline assignment: CDR1 SGHTA and CDR2 FQGTGA. This CDR3 is CASSDRAHEQFF. CDR3 DNA sequence: TGTGCCAGCAGCGACCGCGCCCACGAGCAGTTCTTC.

As to this clone: The germline gene is not matched at one end of the junction; a read error may be the cause. The chain joins TRBV6-1 to TRBJ1-1; TRBD1 might be the D (5 bases). The CDR3 is made up of 14 amino acids. Germline V lookup: CDR1 MNHNS, CDR2 SASEGT. The CDR3 loop reads CASSEAGPLQDVTF. CDR3 DNA sequence: TGTGCCAGCAGTGAAGCGGGCCCACTACAGGATGTTACATTT.

This clone has just one count. This chain joins TRBV6-1 and TRBJ1-1; D may be TRBD1 (5 bases). The CDR3 is made up of 19 amino acids. Between the trimmed V and J ends, which lost 4 bases and 0 bases, there was a span of 24 bases. The germline V gene has CDR1 MNHNS and CDR2 SASEGT. The CDR3 protein is CASSVLGIGTDSMNTEAFF. The CDR3 DNA reads as TGTGCCAGCAGTGTTTTAGGAATCGGGACGGACTCTATGAACACTGAAGCTTTCTTT.

The rearrangement joins TRBV5-1 to TRBJ2-7, with 16 nucleotides matching TRBD2. The CDR3 has 19 residues. CDR1 is SGHRS and CDR2 is YFSETQ in the germline V gene. The V segment lost 1 base and the J segment 0 bases; nucleotides outside the gene matches: 7. Here the CDR3 reads CASSLRSGLAGGSSYEQYF. CDR3 DNA sequence: TGCGCCAGCAGCTTGAGGTCGGGACTAGCGGGAGGGAGCTCCTACGAGCAGTACTTC.

The genes are TRBV29-1 and TRBJ2-5, with D perhaps matching TRBD1 or TRBD2 (5 bases each). Judging by the DNA end, TRBJ2-7 fits better; the J call may be wrong. CDR3 length equals 12 residues. Germline CDR1 is SQVTM and CDR2 is ANQGSEA. The CDR3 nucleotides are TGCAGCGTCAAGTCGGGGCCCTACGAGCAGTACTTC. Encoded protein: CSVKSGPYEQYF.

This clone has only one observation. This chain joins TRBV27 and TRBJ2-3; D is undetermined. The V end lost 8 bases, the J end lost 4 bases, and 16 bases lay between the germline ends. Germline V gene sequence: CDR1 MNHEY, CDR2 SMNVEV (reference sequence). The CDR3 runs to 14 residues. As DNA, the CDR3 is TGTGCCAGCGGGTTGAGCCTTAGGTCAGATACGCAGTATTTT. Its translation: CASGLSLRSDTQYF.

V is TRBV19 and J is TRBJ2-6; a possible D gene is TRBD2 (6 bases). The CDR3 length is 17 residues. Germline CDR1 reads LNHDA; CDR2 reads SQIVND (reference sequence). V was clipped by 5 bases and J by 1 base, with 15 bases between them. The CDR3 protein is CASSARSSASGANVLTF. In DNA form, the CDR3 reads TGTGCCAGTAGTGCCAGATCTAGCGCGTCTGGGGCCAACGTCCTGACTTTC.

This chain uses TRBV2 with TRBJ1-1, with D unclear. The CDR3 runs to 14 residues. Germline V lookup: CDR1 SNHLY, CDR2 FYNNEI. V was clipped by 0 bases and J by 6 bases, with 11 bases between them. CDR3 in DNA: TGTGCCAGCAGTGAAGCGCTTGGGCAGGCTGAAGCTTTCTTT. As protein: CASSEALGQAEAFF. The entire variable domain, with the rest obtained from reference TRBV2 and TRBJ1-1, is as follows: EPEVTQTPSHQVTQMGQEVILRCVPISNHLYFYWYRQILGQKVEFLVSFYNNEISEKSEIFDDQFSVERPDGSNFTLKIRSTKLEDSAMYFCASSEALGQAEAFFGQGTRLTVV.

The gene calls are TRBV29-1 and TRBJ2-1; tentatively, D is TRBD2 (6 bases). Germline V gene lookup returns CDR1 SQVTM and CDR2 ANQGSEA. The V and J ends lost 8 bases and 0 bases respectively, with 11 bases between them. This CDR3 has 13 residues. In DNA, the CDR3 is TGCAGCCTAAAGACTAGCTCCTACAATGAGCAGTTCTTC. Its translation is CSLKTSSYNEQFF.

V gene TRBV19 combines with J gene TRBJ1-1; TRBD1 is a possible D gene (6 bases). Trimming shortened V by 9 bases and J by 1 base, and 18 bases separated the two germline ends. The CDR3 loop spans 15 amino acids. CDR1 is LNHDA and CDR2 is SQIVND in the germline V gene (reference sequence). The CDR3, as DNA: TGTGCCAGCAGGGGACCGGCAGGGACGAACACTGAAGCTTTCTTT. It encodes CASRGPAGTNTEAFF.